Listed below are T cell receptor beta chains from one sample, sequenced in a study of cytomegalovirus exposure and HLA in healthy donors. The repertoire was sequenced with immunoSEQ multiplex PCR; TCRdb's copy has only in-frame clones and lacks some. The table lists about 180,000 clones, about 82% of them singletons. The specimen was PBMCs. The receptors originated from a man between 18 and 29 years old in good health and CMV-seronegative. Each CDR3 is given with its conserved first and last residue. Each record gives: J gene, V gene, CDR3 protein.

j_gene: TRBJ1-1; v_gene: TRBV29-1; CDR3aa: CSVEGALGRSTEAFF
j_gene: TRBJ1-2; v_gene: TRBV5-6; CDR3aa: CASSTGQLGYTF
j_gene: TRBJ1-2; v_gene: TRBV6-1; CDR3aa: CASSEGQGSGYGYTF
j_gene: TRBJ2-5; v_gene: TRBV7-9; CDR3aa: CASSNPGGTETQYF
j_gene: TRBJ1-5; v_gene: TRBV4-1; CDR3aa: CASSQLGRDQPQHF
j_gene: TRBJ1-5; v_gene: TRBV19; CDR3aa: CASIPGGVRSQPQHF
j_gene: TRBJ2-3; v_gene: TRBV28; CDR3aa: CASSLAGGVTDTQYF
j_gene: TRBJ2-5; v_gene: TRBV12-5; CDR3aa: CASGLNNEETQYF
j_gene: TRBJ2-5; v_gene: TRBV19; CDR3aa: CASSIDLFQVSQETQYF
j_gene: TRBJ2-1; v_gene: TRBV9; CDR3aa: CASSVGGGAPYNEQFF
j_gene: TRBJ2-1; v_gene: TRBV19; CDR3aa: CASTTGTSDYNEQFF
j_gene: TRBJ2-5; v_gene: TRBV10-3; CDR3aa: CAISESLAGETQYF
j_gene: TRBJ1-3; v_gene: TRBV19; CDR3aa: CASGQAGGNTIYF
j_gene: TRBJ1-4; v_gene: TRBV2; CDR3aa: CASSTDRATNEKLFF
j_gene: TRBJ1-4; v_gene: TRBV28; CDR3aa: CASSPPAALQLFF
j_gene: TRBJ1-5; v_gene: TRBV7-8; CDR3aa: CASSLGDSSNQPQHF
j_gene: TRBJ2-7; v_gene: TRBV27; CDR3aa: CASSKLGLAALSQQYF
j_gene: TRBJ1-1; v_gene: TRBV9; CDR3aa: CASSLVGSRSTEAFF
j_gene: TRBJ1-5; v_gene: TRBV7-9; CDR3aa: CANSSDRGSNQPQHF
j_gene: TRBJ1-2; v_gene: TRBV5-1; CDR3aa: CASSFGSNYGYTF
j_gene: TRBJ1-1; v_gene: TRBV2; CDR3aa: CASRVRGRNTEAFF
j_gene: TRBJ1-2; v_gene: TRBV30; CDR3aa: CAWMAPDRNYGYTF
j_gene: TRBJ2-7; v_gene: TRBV28; CDR3aa: CASSRGDRGAYEQYF
j_gene: TRBJ2-4; v_gene: TRBV5-5; CDR3aa: CASSATGAKNIQYF
j_gene: TRBJ2-3; v_gene: TRBV30; CDR3aa: CAWSVGQGYTDTQYF
j_gene: TRBJ2-7; v_gene: TRBV9; CDR3aa: CASSVGQSRYEQYF
j_gene: TRBJ2-5; v_gene: TRBV7-7; CDR3aa: CASSSGTGPQETQYF
j_gene: TRBJ1-1; v_gene: TRBV19; CDR3aa: CASSSYPPVAFF
j_gene: TRBJ2-3; v_gene: TRBV7-2; CDR3aa: CASSSRLAGVTDTQYF
j_gene: TRBJ1-2; v_gene: TRBV9; CDR3aa: CASTPTVSNYGYTF
j_gene: TRBJ2-7; v_gene: TRBV11-1; CDR3aa: CASSSGTAVHEQYF
j_gene: TRBJ1-1; v_gene: TRBV29-1; CDR3aa: CSVVGQRNTEAFF
j_gene: TRBJ1-4; v_gene: TRBV29-1; CDR3aa: CSVDVGATNEKLFF
j_gene: TRBJ2-7; v_gene: TRBV5-1; CDR3aa: CASSFRQGSSYEQYF
j_gene: TRBJ2-7; v_gene: TRBV20-1; CDR3aa: CSASNGGQYF
j_gene: TRBJ1-4; v_gene: TRBV15; CDR3aa: CATPGQGNEKLFF
j_gene: TRBJ2-3; v_gene: TRBV10-1; CDR3aa: CASSGTATTTQYF
j_gene: TRBJ1-1; v_gene: TRBV19; CDR3aa: CASSMLWRMNTEAFF
j_gene: TRBJ1-5; v_gene: TRBV28; CDR3aa: CASSFGTGGGNQPQHF
j_gene: TRBJ1-5; v_gene: TRBV19; CDR3aa: CASSTPRQENQPQHF
j_gene: TRBJ1-4; v_gene: TRBV7-2; CDR3aa: CASSPSGAANEKLFF
j_gene: TRBJ2-7; v_gene: TRBV2; CDR3aa: CASTADRAYEQYF
j_gene: .; v_gene: TRBV6-1; CDR3aa: CATKPLAGAHEQYF
j_gene: TRBJ1-5; v_gene: TRBV27; CDR3aa: CASSSYSQGANQPQHF
j_gene: TRBJ2-7; v_gene: TRBV5-6; CDR3aa: CASSLVESNYEQYF
j_gene: TRBJ1-1; v_gene: TRBV7-9; CDR3aa: CSSSYLSTEAFF
j_gene: TRBJ2-3; v_gene: TRBV30; CDR3aa: CAWSAVAGGSDTQYF
j_gene: TRBJ2-7; v_gene: TRBV25-1; CDR3aa: CASRPIAGEYEQYF
j_gene: TRBJ2-3; v_gene: TRBV5-1; CDR3aa: CASSPGGLAGAGDTQYF
j_gene: TRBJ1-2; v_gene: TRBV7-2; CDR3aa: CASSSLLGRPYGYTF
j_gene: TRBJ2-1; v_gene: TRBV5-6; CDR3aa: CASSFSSSGRRDEQFF
j_gene: TRBJ1-2; v_gene: TRBV9; CDR3aa: CASSVFRTQTRVGYTF
j_gene: TRBJ2-7; v_gene: TRBV7-8; CDR3aa: CASSSRGEGLAGFYEQYF
j_gene: TRBJ1-6; v_gene: TRBV5-1; CDR3aa: CASRWTGDNSPLHF